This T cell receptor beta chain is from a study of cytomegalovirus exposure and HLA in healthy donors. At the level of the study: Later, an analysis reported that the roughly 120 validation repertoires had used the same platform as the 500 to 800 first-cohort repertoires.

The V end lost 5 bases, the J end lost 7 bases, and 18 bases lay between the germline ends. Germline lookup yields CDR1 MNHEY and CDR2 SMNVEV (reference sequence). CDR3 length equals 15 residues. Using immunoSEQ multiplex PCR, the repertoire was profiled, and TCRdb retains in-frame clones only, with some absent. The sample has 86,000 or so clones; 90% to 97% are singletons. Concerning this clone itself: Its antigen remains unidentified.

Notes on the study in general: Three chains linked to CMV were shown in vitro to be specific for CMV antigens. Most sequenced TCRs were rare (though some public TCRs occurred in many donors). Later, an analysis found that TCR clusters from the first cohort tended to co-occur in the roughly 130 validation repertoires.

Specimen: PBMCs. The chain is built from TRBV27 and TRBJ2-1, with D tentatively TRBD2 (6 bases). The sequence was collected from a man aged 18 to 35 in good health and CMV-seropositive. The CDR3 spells CASSPGLRVRNEQFF. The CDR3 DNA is TGTGCCAGCAGTCCGGGACTCCGAGTGCGAAATGAGCAGTTCTTC.